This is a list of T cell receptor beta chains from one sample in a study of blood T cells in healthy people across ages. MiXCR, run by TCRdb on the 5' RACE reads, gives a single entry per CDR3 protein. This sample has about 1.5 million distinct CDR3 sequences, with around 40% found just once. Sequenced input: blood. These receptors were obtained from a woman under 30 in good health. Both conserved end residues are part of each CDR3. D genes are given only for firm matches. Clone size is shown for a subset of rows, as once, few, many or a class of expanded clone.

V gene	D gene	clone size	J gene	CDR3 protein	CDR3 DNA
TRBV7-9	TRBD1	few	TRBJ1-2	CASSPGTAGLSGYTF	TGTGCCAGCAGCCCCGGGACAGCAGGGTTAAGTGGCTACACCTTC
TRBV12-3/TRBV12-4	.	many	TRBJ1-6	CASSLWTGDSPLHF	TGTGCCAGCAGTTTATGGACTGGAGATTCACCCCTCCACTTT
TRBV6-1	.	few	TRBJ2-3	CASELDVRDQCTDTQYF	TGTGCCAGCGAGCTCGACGTCCGGGACCAATGCACAGATACGCAGTATTTT
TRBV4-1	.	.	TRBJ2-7	CASSGPANEQYF	TGCGCCAGCAGCGGCCCCGCCAACGAGCAGTACTTC
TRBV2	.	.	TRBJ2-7	CASSGDRTSIYEQYF	TGTGCCAGCAGTGGAGACAGGACCTCCATTTACGAGCAGTACTTC
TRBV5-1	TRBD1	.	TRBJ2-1	CASRERGHNNEQFF	TGCGCCAGCAGGGAGAGGGGGCATAACAATGAGCAGTTCTTC
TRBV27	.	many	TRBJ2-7	CASSFSRPGRGSYEQYF	TGTGCCAGCAGTTTCAGTAGGCCGGGACGGGGATCCTACGAGCAGTACTTC
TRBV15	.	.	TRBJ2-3	CATSRAGREDTQYF	TGTGCCACCAGCAGAGCCGGAAGGGAAGATACGCAGTATTTT
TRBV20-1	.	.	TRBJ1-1	CSTSLRGTEAFF	TGCAGCACAAGTCTTCGAGGGACTGAAGCTTTCTTT
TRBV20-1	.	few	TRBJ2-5	CSARGGGETQYF	TGCAGTGCTAGAGGTGGGGGGGAGACCCAGTACTTC
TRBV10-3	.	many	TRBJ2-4	CAISESRDQTATGDIQYF	TGTGCCATCAGTGAGAGCAGGGACCAAACCGCAACGGGGGACATTCAGTACTTC
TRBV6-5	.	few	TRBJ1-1	CASSYSVKNTEAFF	TGTGCCAGCAGTTACTCAGTAAAAAACACTGAAGCTTTCTTT
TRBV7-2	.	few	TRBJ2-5	CASSLQSSAQYF	TGTGCCAGCAGCTTACAGTCCTCTGCCCAGTACTTC
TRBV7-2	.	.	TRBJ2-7	CASSLGPGSIYEQYF	TGTGCCAGCAGCTTAGGGCCAGGGTCTATTTACGAGCAGTACTTC
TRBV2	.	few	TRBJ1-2	CASIRGPNYGYTF	TGTGCCAGCATAAGGGGACCCAACTATGGCTACACCTTC
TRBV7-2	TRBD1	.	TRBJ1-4	CASSLRPQGVAEKLFF	TGTGCCAGCAGCCTCAGACCCCAGGGGGTTGCTGAAAAACTGTTTTTT
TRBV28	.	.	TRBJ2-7	CASSSLTGGSYEQCF	TGTGCCAGCAGTTCGCTGACAGGCGGGTCCTACGAGCAGTGCTTC
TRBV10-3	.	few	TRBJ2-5	CAISESPSAETQYF	TGTGCCATCAGTGAGTCCCCGTCAGCGGAGACCCAGTACTTC
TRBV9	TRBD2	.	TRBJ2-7	CASSAGLARASYNEQYF	TGTGCCAGCAGCGCCGGACTAGCGAGAGCATCCTACAATGAGCAGTACTTC
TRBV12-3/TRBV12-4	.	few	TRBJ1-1	CASSFSVSVNTEAFF	TGTGCCAGCAGTTTTTCGGTCAGCGTGAACACTGAAGCTTTCTTT
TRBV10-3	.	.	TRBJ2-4	CAFSDREPTEQYF	TGTGCCTTCAGTGATAGGGAGCCCACGGAGCAGTACTTC
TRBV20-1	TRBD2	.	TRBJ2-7	CSGTSFFPDPYEQYF	TGCAGTGGGACTAGCTTCTTCCCCGACCCCTACGAGCAGTACTTC
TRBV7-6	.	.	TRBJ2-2	CASSQYQYTGELFF	TGTGCCAGCAGCCAATACCAATACACCGGGGAGCTGTTTTTT
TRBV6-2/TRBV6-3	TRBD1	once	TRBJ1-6	CASREDRGYSPLHF	TGTGCCAGCAGGGAAGACAGGGGTTATTCACCCCTCCACTTT
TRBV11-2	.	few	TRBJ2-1	CASSLGGANEQFF	TGTGCCAGCAGCTTAGGGGGGGCAAATGAGCAGTTCTTC
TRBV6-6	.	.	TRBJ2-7	CASSPPGTIYEQYF	TGTGCCAGCAGCCCTCCTGGGACCATTTACGAGCAGTACTTC
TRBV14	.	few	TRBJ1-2	CASRRRGANGYTF	TGTGCCAGCAGACGACGGGGTGCGAATGGCTACACCTTC
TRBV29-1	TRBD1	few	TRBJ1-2	CSVEMVRGPGYTF	TGCAGCGTTGAAATGGTCAGGGGGCCTGGCTACACCTTC
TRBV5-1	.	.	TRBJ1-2	CAGSLSAGDYGYTF	TGCGCCGGCAGCTTATCGGCGGGCGACTATGGCTACACCTTC
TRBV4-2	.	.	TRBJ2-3	CASSESTSVYTDTQYF	TGTGCCAGCAGCGAAAGTACAAGCGTCTACACAGATACGCAGTATTTT
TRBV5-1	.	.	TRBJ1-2	CASSLAVPPGEGYTF	TGCGCCAGCAGCTTGGCTGTCCCTCCGGGGGAAGGCTACACCTTC
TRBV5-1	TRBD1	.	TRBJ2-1	CASTGTGGSEQFF	TGCGCCAGCACCGGGACAGGGGGCAGTGAGCAGTTCTTC
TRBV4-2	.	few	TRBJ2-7	CASSQGGPSREQYF	TGTGCCAGCAGCCAAGGCGGACCCTCCCGGGAGCAGTACTTC
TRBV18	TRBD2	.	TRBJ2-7	CASSPPGREVYNEQYF	TGTGCCAGCTCACCACCGGGGCGGGAGGTCTACAATGAGCAGTACTTC
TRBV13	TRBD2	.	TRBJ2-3	CASSLGRGTSAADTQYF	TGTGCCAGCAGCTTAGGCCGGGGGACTAGCGCCGCAGATACGCAGTATTTT
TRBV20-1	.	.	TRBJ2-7	CSASKGVPLLYEQYF	TGCAGTGCTAGTAAGGGTGTCCCCCTTTTGTACGAGCAGTACTTC
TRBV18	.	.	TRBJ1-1	CASSPLEPGVLNTEAFF	TGTGCCAGCTCACCACTCGAACCAGGGGTTCTGAACACTGAAGCTTTCTTT
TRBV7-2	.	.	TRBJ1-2	CASSLIPYGYTF	TGTGCCAGCAGCTTAATACCCTATGGCTACACCTTC
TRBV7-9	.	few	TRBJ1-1	CASSLGSASSAFF	TGTGCCAGCAGCTTAGGATCGGCGTCGAGCGCTTTCTTT
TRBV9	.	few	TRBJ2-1	CASALPRDEQFF	TGTGCCAGCGCGCTTCCGAGGGATGAGCAGTTCTTC
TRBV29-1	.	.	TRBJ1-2	CSVELQGIGYTF	TGCAGCGTTGAATTGCAGGGGATAGGCTACACCTTC
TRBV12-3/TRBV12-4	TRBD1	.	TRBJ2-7	CASSNQQGTYNEQYF	TGTGCCAGCAGCAACCAACAGGGGACCTACAATGAGCAGTACTTC
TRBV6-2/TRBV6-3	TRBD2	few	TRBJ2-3	CASSLTSGSAQYF	TGTGCCAGCAGTTTGACTAGCGGGAGCGCGCAGTATTTT
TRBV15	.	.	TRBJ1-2	CATSRDRDLRSYGYTF	TGTGCCACCAGCAGAGACCGGGACCTCCGTTCCTATGGCTACACCTTC
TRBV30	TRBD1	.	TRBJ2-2	CAWGTGLNTGELFF	TGTGCCTGGGGGACAGGGCTGAACACCGGGGAGCTGTTTTTT
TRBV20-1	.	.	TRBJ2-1	CSASRILPSAEYNEQFF	TGCAGTGCTAGCCGAATACTCCCTAGCGCCGAATACAATGAGCAGTTCTTC
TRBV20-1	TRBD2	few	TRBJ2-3	CSAPRLAFSTDTQYF	TGCAGTGCCCCCCGACTAGCTTTTAGCACAGATACGCAGTATTTT